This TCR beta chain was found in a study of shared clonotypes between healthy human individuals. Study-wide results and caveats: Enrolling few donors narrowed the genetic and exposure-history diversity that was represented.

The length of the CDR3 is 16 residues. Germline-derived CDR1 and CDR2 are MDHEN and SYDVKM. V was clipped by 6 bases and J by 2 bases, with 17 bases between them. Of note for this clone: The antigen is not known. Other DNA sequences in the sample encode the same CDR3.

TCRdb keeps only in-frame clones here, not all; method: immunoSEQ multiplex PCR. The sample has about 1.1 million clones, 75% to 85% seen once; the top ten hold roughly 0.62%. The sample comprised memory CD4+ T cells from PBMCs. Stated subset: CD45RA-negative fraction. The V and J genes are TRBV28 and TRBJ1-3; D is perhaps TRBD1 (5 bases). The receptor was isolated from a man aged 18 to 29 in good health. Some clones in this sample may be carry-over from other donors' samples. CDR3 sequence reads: CASSPPGRTPGNTIYF. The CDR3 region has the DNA TGTGCCAGCAGCCCACCCGGACGGACACCTGGAAACACCATATATTTT.